The clone carrying this T cell receptor (beta chain) was seen only a few times. Its antigen is unidentified. Repertoires were generated with immunoSEQ multiplex PCR, while TCRdb's copy carries only in-frame clones and drops some. The sample records roughly 100,000 clones, 88% being singletons. The data derive from a study of identifying expanded T cells in peripheral blood. Overall study results and limits: Two-week clone count variance significantly increased as total template count grew. Differentially abundant clones: around 1.2 between replicates, about 15 at around 14 days, 19 to 20 at four.

The CDR3 runs to 14 residues. V gave up 8 bases and J gave up 2 bases; unmatched junction bases: 5. Germline V lookup: CDR1 SNHLY, CDR2 FYNNEI. This TCR derives from a person aged 18 to 75 in good health. The V gene is TRBV2, the J gene TRBJ1-5; 8 bases fit TRBD1. Input material: blood. In DNA, the CDR3 is TGTGCCAGCGGAGACAGGGGAGGCAATCAGCCCCAGCATTTT. It specifies CASGDRGGNQPQHF.